Here is one T cell receptor (beta chain) with its context. Its antigen is not identified. CDR1 is SGHVS and CDR2 is FQNEAQ in the germline V gene. Trimming left V 4 bases short and J 0 bases short, with 20 bases between. This CDR3 has 18 residues. The data were obtained in a study of T cell responses to AZD1222 COVID-19 vaccine. Study-level findings and limits: Repertoire sampling happened only post peak T cell response. Across the whole spike, CD4 TCRs peaked at regions 160-218 and 743-854. White British ancestry dominated among donors, who included more females, and clonal diversity was possibly underestimated.

Assay: immunoSEQ multiplex PCR; the TCRdb copy retains only in-frame clones and omits some. Here the sample spans 110,000 to 150,000 clones, around 85% being singletons. V and J are TRBV7-8 and TRBJ2-3; D is ambiguous. The starting material was peripheral blood, obtained on day 0 of AZD1222 vaccination. The receptor was isolated from an adult in good health. This CDR3 reads CASSSPPSLVHSTDTQYF. In DNA form, the CDR3 reads TGTGCCAGCAGCTCACCCCCGAGCTTGGTCCACAGCACAGATACGCAGTATTTT.